Below, 21 T cell receptor beta chains from the same sample are listed, as sequenced in a study of T-cell reconstitution after alpha-beta-depleted transplantation in children. Molecular barcoding with unique molecular identifiers was used for the TCRbeta library. TCRdb processed the PCR reads anew with MiXCR; each CDR3 protein has one entry. Of about 92,000 distinct CDR3 sequences listed, 12% are singletons. The input for sequencing was PBMCs from the stem cell graft donor, taken from the stem cell graft. The origin of the receptors is a human donor who donated a stem cell graft to a child with inherited bone marrow failure.

This clonotype was counted ten times or more. The J gene is TRBJ2-4, the V gene TRBV6-2 or TRBV6-3, with D possibly TRBD2 on 5 matching bases. Trimming stripped 8 bases from V and 8 bases from J, with 10 bases between. Germline values: CDR1 MNHEY, CDR2 SVGEGT. There are 11 residues in the CDR3. The CDR3 loop is CASAGGYIQYF. In DNA form, the CDR3 reads TGTGCCAGCGCCGGAGGCTACATTCAGTACTTC.

This clonotype was seen ten or more times. This chain uses TRBV20-1 with TRBJ1-2, with 8 bases identical to TRBD1. The CDR3 is made up of 12 amino acids. Germline CDR1 and CDR2: DFQATT and SNEGSKA (reference sequence). V was clipped by 5 bases and J by 4 bases; unmatched bases: 3. Here the CDR3 reads CSASQGVYGYTF. CDR3 DNA sequence: TGCAGTGCTTCACAGGGGGTCTATGGCTACACCTTC.

Ten or more counts support this clonotype. The CDR3 bases are TGTGCCAGCAGTTTATTGGCAGACCTCGCCATTCAGTACTTC. Translated, it gives CASSLLADLAIQYF. This chain joins TRBV27 and TRBJ2-4; the D is unclear. The ends were cut back, 1 base at V and 9 bases at J, with 13 bases in the middle. CDR3 length: 14 residues. Per the germline V gene, CDR1 is MNHEY and CDR2 is SMNVEV (reference sequence).

This clonotype was counted many times. V is TRBV5-1 and J is TRBJ2-5, with 7 positions matching TRBD2. With 1 base clipped from V and 5 bases from J, the junction kept 11 bases outside the gene matches. Germline V lookup: CDR1 SGHRS, CDR2 YFSETQ. The CDR3 sequence is 16 residues long. The CDR3 reads CASSLSPGLESETQYF. CDR3 nucleotide sequence: TGCGCCAGCAGCTTGTCTCCTGGACTAGAAAGTGAGACCCAGTACTTC.

This chain connects TRBV4-3 to TRBJ2-2; 11 positions agree with TRBD1. CDR1 LGHNA and CDR2 YSLEER come from the germline V gene. V shed 4 bases and J 5 bases; nucleotides not matched to a gene: 6. This CDR3 contains 16 residues. The CDR3 DNA sequence: TGCGCCAGCAGCCGCGGGACAGGGGGACGGACCGGGGAGCTGTTTTTT. It codes for CASSRGTGGRTGELFF.

This clonotype was seen many times. The rearrangement joins TRBV5-1 to TRBJ2-4; D is perhaps TRBD1 or TRBD2 (6 bases each). V shed 1 base and J shed 0 bases, with 11 bases lying between them. The CDR3 runs 16 residues. The germline V gene has CDR1 SGHRS and CDR2 YFSETQ. CDR3 DNA: TGCGCCAGCAGCTTGTCCGGGGGCAAAGCCAAAAACATTCAGTACTTC. This translates into CASSLSGGKAKNIQYF.

This clonotype was counted at least ten times. The chain recombines TRBV15 with TRBJ1-2, with D perhaps matching TRBD1 (5 bases). The CDR3 is 15 residues long. V shed 0 bases and J shed 2 bases, with 10 bases lying between them. CDR1 is LNHNV and CDR2 is YYDKDF in the germline V gene (reference sequence). The CDR3 sequence is CATSREIRENYGYTF. As DNA, the CDR3 is TGTGCCACCAGCAGAGAGATCAGGGAGAACTATGGCTACACCTTC.

This clonotype was seen more than once but under ten times. The genes are TRBV6-2 or TRBV6-3 and TRBJ1-3; D remains unclear. The CDR3 is 15 amino acids. V dropped 7 bases and J dropped 2 bases, with 15 bases sitting between them. The germline gives CDR1 MNHEY, CDR2 SVGEGT. The CDR3 DNA sequence: TGTGCCAGCAAGGCCGCGGGGTCGCCTGGAAACACCATATATTTT. Translation gives CASKAAGSPGNTIYF.

This clonotype was seen at least ten times. The CDR3 sequence is CASSPDGGKRETQYF. Here the CDR3 DNA reads TGTGCCAGCAGCCCCGATGGTGGGAAGCGAGAGACCCAGTACTTC. The J gene is TRBJ2-5, the V gene TRBV7-9; unclear D gene. V lost 5 bases and J 4 bases, leaving 17 bases between the germline ends. Germline-derived CDR1 and CDR2 are SEHNR and FQNEAQ (reference sequence). CDR3 size: 15 residues.

This clonotype has a count of ten or more. The rearrangement joins TRBV20-1 to TRBJ2-7; D is possibly TRBD1 (5 bases). Trimming shortened V by 7 bases and J by 0 bases, and 19 bases separated the two germline ends. CDR3 length: 15 residues. Looked up from germline, CDR1 is DFQATT and CDR2 is SNEGSKA (reference sequence). CDR3 nucleotides: TGCAGTGTCCCGCCCCGGACATCATCCTCCTACGAGCAGTACTTC. Protein: CSVPPRTSSSYEQYF.

This clonotype was detected once. This rearrangement joins TRBV15 to TRBJ2-7; 10 positions agree with TRBD2. This CDR3 spans 16 amino acids. CDR1 LNHNV and CDR2 YYDKDF come from the germline V gene (reference sequence). V lost 3 bases and J lost 5; bases outside the gene matches: 10. Here the CDR3 reads CATSRAKAGGVHEQYF. CDR3 in DNA: TGTGCCACCAGCAGGGCAAAAGCGGGAGGGGTCCACGAGCAGTACTTC.

Many counts were recorded for this clonotype. The J gene is TRBJ1-2, the V gene TRBV27; D may be TRBD1 (5 bases). Trimming shortened V by 3 bases and J by 8 bases, and 16 bases separated the two germline ends. CDR3 length: 14 residues. Germline V gene sequence: CDR1 MNHEY, CDR2 SMNVEV (reference sequence). Here the CDR3 reads CASSFTGSGAGYTF. The CDR3 coding sequence is TGTGCCAGCAGTTTTACAGGCTCCGGGGCCGGCTACACCTTC.

In this sample, this clonotype turned up many times. The chain combines TRBV6-1 with TRBJ2-1, with D tentatively TRBD1 (6 bases). V was pared by 10 bases and J by 1 base, with 11 bases between. Germline V CDR1 and CDR2: MNHNS, SASEGT. The CDR3 loop spans 13 amino acids. The CDR3 DNA sequence: TGTGCCACTCAGGGGTGGTCCTACAATGAGCAGTTCTTC. This sequence encodes CATQGWSYNEQFF.

This clonotype came up many times. This chain joins TRBV2 and TRBJ1-4, with no clear D. V was shortened by 3 bases and J by 7 bases, with 15 bases between the two germline ends. There are 15 residues in the CDR3. The germline CDR1 and CDR2 sequences are SNHLY and FYNNEI. The CDR3 sequence is CASSDRADRGEKLFF. As DNA, the CDR3 is TGTGCCAGCAGTGATCGGGCAGACCGCGGTGAAAAACTGTTTTTT.

This clonotype was counted ten times or more. The rearrangement links TRBV15 to TRBJ2-1; 11 bases are shared with TRBD2. J gave up 9 bases and V 5 bases, and 15 bases lay outside the gene matches. Germline CDR1 and CDR2: LNHNV and YYDKDF (reference sequence). The length of the CDR3 is 17 residues. The CDR3 nucleotides read TGTGCCACCAGCGGTATAGCGGGGGGGCAGCTCGAGGGTGAGCAGTTCTTC. Protein: CATSGIAGGQLEGEQFF.

This clonotype has at least ten counts. This chain uses TRBV5-1 with TRBJ2-3, with 10 positions matching TRBD2. The V segment lost 4 bases and the J segment 2 bases; nucleotides outside the gene matches: 7. In germline, CDR1 is SGHRS, CDR2 YFSETQ. The CDR3 runs to 16 residues. The CDR3 sequence: CASSETLAGSTDTQYF. The CDR3 nucleotides are TGCGCCAGCAGCGAAACACTAGCGGGGTCCACAGATACGCAGTATTTT.

This clonotype was detected ten times or more. V gene TRBV5-1 combines with J gene TRBJ2-7; 9 bases align to TRBD1. Germline assignment: CDR1 SGHRS and CDR2 YFSETQ. The CDR3 loop spans 14 amino acids. J was trimmed by 2 bases and V by 2 bases; bases with no gene match: 2. Written as DNA, the CDR3 is TGCGCCAGCAGCTTTGACAGGGGGACCTACGAGCAGTACTTC. Translated, it gives CASSFDRGTYEQYF.

At least ten counts were recorded for this clonotype. The V call is TRBV10-3, the J call TRBJ2-3; TRBD1 aligns across 8 bases. With 4 bases clipped from V and 0 bases from J, the junction kept 6 bases outside the gene matches. This CDR3 has 16 amino acids. Germline CDR1 reads ENHRY; CDR2 reads SYGVKD. In DNA form, the CDR3 reads TGTGCCATCAGTGGGACAGGGCACGAAAGCACAGATACGCAGTATTTT. This translates into CAISGTGHESTDTQYF.

This clonotype was counted many times. The chain carries TRBV18 and TRBJ1-2, with D unclear. Trimming took 4 bases from V and 0 from J, leaving 21 bases between them. Germline V gene lookup returns CDR1 KGHSH and CDR2 LQKENI. The CDR3 loop spans 18 amino acids. CDR3 DNA: TGTGCCAGCTCACAGGGCTTAAGGACGGCTGGGACTAACTATGGCTACACCTTC. It translates to CASSQGLRTAGTNYGYTF.

The V call is TRBV10-3, the J call TRBJ1-5; TRBD1 aligns across 8 bases. The CDR3 is 15 amino acids. Germline loops: CDR1 ENHRY, CDR2 SYGVKD. Losses at the gene ends were 4 bases for V and 5 bases for J; bases not matched to a gene: 7. CDR3 in DNA: TGTGCCATCAGTGGTGGGACAGGCCCTTATCAGCCCCAGCATTTT. Amino acid sequence: CAISGGTGPYQPQHF.

This clonotype has a count of ten or more. The chain couples TRBV27 to TRBJ1-2; TRBD1 aligns across 9 bases. From germline, CDR1 is MNHEY and CDR2 SMNVEV (reference sequence). The length of the CDR3 is 13 residues. The ends lost 6 bases at V and 2 bases at J; junction bases unmatched: 1. CDR3 sequence reads: CASSTGGNYGYTF. In nucleotides, the CDR3 is TGTGCCAGCAGCACAGGGGGCAACTATGGCTACACCTTC.